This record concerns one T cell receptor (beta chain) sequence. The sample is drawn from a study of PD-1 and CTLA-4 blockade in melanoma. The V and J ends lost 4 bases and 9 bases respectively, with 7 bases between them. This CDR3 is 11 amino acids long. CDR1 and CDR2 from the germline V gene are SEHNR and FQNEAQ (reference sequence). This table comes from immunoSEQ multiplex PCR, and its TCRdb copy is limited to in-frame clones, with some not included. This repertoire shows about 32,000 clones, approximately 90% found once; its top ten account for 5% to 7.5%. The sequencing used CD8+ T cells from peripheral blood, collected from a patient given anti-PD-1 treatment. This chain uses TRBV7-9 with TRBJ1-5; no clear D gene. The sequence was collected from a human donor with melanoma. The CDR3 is CASSYGGPQHF. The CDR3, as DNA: TGTGCCAGCAGCTACGGCGGGCCCCAGCATTTT.